Shown below are 14 T cell receptor beta chains from a single sample sequenced in a study of vaccination effects on CD4 cells after COVID-19. The table came from immunoSEQ multiplex PCR; TCRdb's copy has only in-frame clones and leaves some out. This sample yields 30,000 to 40,000 clones, of which 55% to 75% are seen a single time; around 12% belongs to the top ten. These TCRs' antigens remain unknown. After expansion with viral peptide pools in the ViraFEST assay, antigen-specific CD4+ T cells were sequenced. Subsequent to 10 days of culture, CD4+ T cells were isolated. Each participant was given two doses of one vaccine (BNT162b2 or mRNA-1273). Specimen: CD4+ T cells from PBMCs cultured with HCoV-229E spike peptides, collected after COVID-19 vaccination. Source of these receptors: a human donor who received a COVID-19 vaccine.

The genes are TRBV3-1 (or the pseudogene TRBV3-2) and TRBJ2-7, with D hard to call. CDR1 and CDR2 (germline): LGHDT, YNNKEL (reference sequence). The CDR3 loop spans 16 amino acids. V dropped 0 bases and J dropped 3 bases, with 15 bases sitting between them. This CDR3 reads CASSQDIGFGYYEQYF. Written as DNA, the CDR3 is TGTGCCAGCAGCCAAGATATCGGGTTTGGGTACTACGAGCAGTACTTC.

The rearrangement uses TRBV5-1 and TRBJ2-1; 15 bases agree with TRBD2. The J segment lost 9 bases and the V segment lost 4 bases, leaving 8 bases of the junction unmatched. CDR1 is SGHRS and CDR2 is YFSETQ in the germline V gene. The CDR3 is made up of 16 amino acids. The CDR3 protein is CASSMGLAGGGREQFF. DNA for the CDR3: TGCGCCAGCAGCATGGGACTAGCGGGGGGCGGGCGTGAGCAGTTCTTC.

The chain joins TRBV18 to TRBJ2-5, with 7 positions matching TRBD2. This CDR3 spans 14 amino acids. CDR1 KGHSH and CDR2 LQKENI come from the germline V gene. The trim removed 5 bases at V and 5 bases at J, leaving 8 bases unmatched. CDR3 nucleotides: TGTGCCAGCTCATTTAGCGGGCGGCGGGAGACCCAGTACTTC. It codes for CASSFSGRRETQYF.

The genes are TRBV5-8 and TRBJ2-2; D may be TRBD1 (5 bases). Trimming cost V 2 bases and J 5 bases, with 13 bases left between them. This CDR3 is built from 15 residues. Germline loops: CDR1 SGHTS, CDR2 YDEGEE. This CDR3 is CASSLQTVKTGELFF. CDR3 coding DNA: TGTGCCAGCAGCTTACAGACAGTGAAAACCGGGGAGCTGTTTTTT.

This clone has only a few counts. The genes are TRBV7-9 and TRBJ1-1; D might be TRBD1 (6 bases). The V gene's germline CDR1 is SEHNR and CDR2 FQNEAQ (reference sequence). The CDR3 runs to 12 residues. V lost 1 base and J 10 bases, leaving 10 bases between the germline ends. The CDR3 DNA reads TGTGCCAGCAGCTTAGACAGGGAAGGAGCTTTCTTT. Translated: CASSLDREGAFF.

The V call is TRBV6-5, the J call TRBJ2-1; maybe TRBD2 (5 bases). Trimming shortened V by 2 bases and J by 4 bases, and 15 bases separated the two germline ends. Germline assignment: CDR1 MNHEY and CDR2 SVGAGI. The CDR3 spans 16 residues. The CDR3 DNA reads as TGTGCCAGCAGTTACCAACACGGAGGCAGTTACAATGAGCAGTTCTTC. Translating gives CASSYQHGGSYNEQFF.

This rearrangement joins TRBV5-4 to TRBJ2-1; TRBD2 matches 7 bases. Germline trimming cut 0 bases from V and 6 bases from J; bases unmatched to any gene: 6. This CDR3 comprises 15 residues. From germline, CDR1 is SGHNT and CDR2 YYREEE (reference sequence). The CDR3 nucleotides are TGTGCCAGCAGCTTGGAGGGCGGGGGTGTCAATGAGCAGTTCTTC. Its protein is CASSLEGGGVNEQFF.

The chain carries TRBV5-1 and TRBJ1-2; no clear D gene. From germline, CDR1 is SGHRS and CDR2 YFSETQ. The CDR3 consists of 13 residues. Between the trimmed V and J ends, which lost 2 bases and 7 bases, there was a span of 12 bases. The CDR3 DNA sequence: TGCGCCAGCAGCTTAACAAGGGTTTCTGGCTACACCTTC. Protein product: CASSLTRVSGYTF. The full variable domain, its missing parts supplied by reference TRBV5-1 and TRBJ1-2, is KAGVTQTPRYLIKTRGQQVTLSCSPISGHRSVSWYQQTPGQGLQFLFEYFSETQRNKGNFPGRFSGRQFSNSRSEMNVSTLELGDSALYLCASSLTRVSGYTFGSGTRLTVV.

The chain joins TRBV7-6 to TRBJ2-3; D possibly corresponds to TRBD2 (5 bases). The CDR3 contains 15 residues. The V gene's germline CDR1 is SGHVS and CDR2 FNYEAQ. Trimming shortened V by 5 bases and J by 1 base, and 13 bases separated the two germline ends. CDR3: CASSTGRGGTDTQYF. DNA for the CDR3: TGTGCCAGCAGCACCGGCCGGGGAGGCACAGATACGCAGTATTTT.

The CDR3 sequence is CASSLRSAGGDQPQHF. CDR3 DNA: TGTGCCAGCAGCTTAAGATCGGCGGGGGGGGATCAGCCCCAGCATTTT. The chain uses TRBV11-2 and TRBJ1-5; tentative D call: TRBD1 (5 bases). This CDR3 is 16 amino acids long. V was cut by 2 bases and J by 5 bases, with 16 bases left in between. CDR1 SGHAT and CDR2 FQNNGV come from the germline V gene.

The CDR3: CASSEGLVYEQYF. The CDR3 DNA reads as TGCGCCAGCAGCGAGGGACTAGTCTACGAGCAGTACTTC. This chain connects TRBV5-1 to TRBJ2-7; 8 bases fit TRBD2. Germline V CDR1 and CDR2: SGHRS, YFSETQ. The CDR3 runs to 13 residues. J lost 3 bases, V lost 4 bases, and 3 bases had no gene match.

CDR3 protein: CASSDSFYGYTF. The CDR3 nucleotides read TGCGCCAGCAGTGATTCATTCTATGGCTACACCTTC. The V call is TRBV10-1, the J call TRBJ1-2; D unclear. V lost 3 bases to trimming and J lost 4 bases, with 6 bases between them. In germline, CDR1 is WNHNN, CDR2 SYGVQD (reference sequence). CDR3 length equals 12 residues.

This clone showed up just a few times. This rearrangement joins TRBV19 to TRBJ1-2; D gene ambiguous. V lost 5 bases and J 4 bases, leaving 11 bases between the germline ends. Looked up from germline, CDR1 is LNHDA and CDR2 is SQIVND (reference sequence). This CDR3 region has 13 residues. CDR3 bases: TGTGCCAGTAGTTCACAGCTCCGCTATGGCTACACCTTC. Translation gives CASSSQLRYGYTF.

The gene calls are TRBV5-8 and TRBJ2-5; 9 nucleotides line up with TRBD1. The germline gives CDR1 SGHTS, CDR2 YDEGEE. CDR3 length: 15 amino acids. V gave up 3 bases and J gave up 1 base; unmatched junction bases: 4. The DNA for the CDR3 is TGTGCCAGCAGCTGGGGGGACAGGGTCCAAGAGACCCAGTACTTC. As protein: CASSWGDRVQETQYF. The full variable domain, completed using reference TRBV5-8 and TRBJ2-5, is EAGVTQSPTHLIKTRGQQATLRCSPISGHTSVYWYQQALGLGLQFLLWYDEGEERNRGNFPPRFSGRQFPNYSSELNVNALELEDSALYLCASSWGDRVQETQYFGPGTRLLVL.